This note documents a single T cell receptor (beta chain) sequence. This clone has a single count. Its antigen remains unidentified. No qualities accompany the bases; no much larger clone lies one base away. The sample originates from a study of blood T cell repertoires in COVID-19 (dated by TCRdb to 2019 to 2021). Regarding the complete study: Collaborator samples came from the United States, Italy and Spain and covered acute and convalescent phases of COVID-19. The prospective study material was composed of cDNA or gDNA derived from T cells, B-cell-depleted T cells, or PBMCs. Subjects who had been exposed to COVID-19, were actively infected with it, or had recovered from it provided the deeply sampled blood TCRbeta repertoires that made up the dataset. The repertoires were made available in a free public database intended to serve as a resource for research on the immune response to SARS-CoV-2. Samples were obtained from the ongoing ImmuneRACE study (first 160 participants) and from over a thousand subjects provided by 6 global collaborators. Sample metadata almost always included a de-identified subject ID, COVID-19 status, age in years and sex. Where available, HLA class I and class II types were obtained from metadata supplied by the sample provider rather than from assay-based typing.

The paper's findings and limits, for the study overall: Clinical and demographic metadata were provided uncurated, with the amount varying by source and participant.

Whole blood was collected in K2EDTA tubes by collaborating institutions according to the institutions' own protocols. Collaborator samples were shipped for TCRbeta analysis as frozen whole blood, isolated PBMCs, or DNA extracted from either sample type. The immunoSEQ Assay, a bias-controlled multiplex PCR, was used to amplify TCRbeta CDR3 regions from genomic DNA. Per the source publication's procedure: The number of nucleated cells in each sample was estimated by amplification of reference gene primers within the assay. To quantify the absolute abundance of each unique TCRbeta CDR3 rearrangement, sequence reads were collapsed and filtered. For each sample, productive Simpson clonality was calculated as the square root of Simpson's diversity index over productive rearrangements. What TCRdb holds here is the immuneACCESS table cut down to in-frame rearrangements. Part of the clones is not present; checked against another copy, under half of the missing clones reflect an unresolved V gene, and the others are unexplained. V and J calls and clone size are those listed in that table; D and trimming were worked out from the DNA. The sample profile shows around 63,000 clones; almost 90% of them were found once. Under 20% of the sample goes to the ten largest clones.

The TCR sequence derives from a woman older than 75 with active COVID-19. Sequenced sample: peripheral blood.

The CDR3 sequence is CASSPASGVQFF. The base sequence is TGTGCCAGCAGCCCAGCTTCCGGGGTGCAGTTCTTC. The chain is made from TRBV7-2 and TRBJ2-1, and TRBD2 may be the D gene, going by 5 matching bases. The cysteine opens and the phenylalanine closes a CDR3 of 12 amino acids. The only DNA kept is the CDR3, 36 bases in frame from the first base. V is shortened by 5 bases, J by 12 bases, and the region joining them spans 14 bases. Per the germline V gene, SGHTA is the CDR1 and FQGNSA is the CDR2. The full variable domain, completed from the reference TRBV7-2 and TRBJ2-1 proteins outside the CDR3, reads GAGVSQSPSNKVTEKGKDVELRCDPISGHTALYWYRQSLGQGLEFLIYFQGNSAPDKSGLPSDRFSAERTGGSVSTLTIQRTQQEDSAVYLCASSPASGVQFFGPGTRLTVL.